Given below is one T cell receptor (beta chain) in context. This clonotype is large (0.1 to 1%) in terms of sample share. Its target antigen remains unknown. Base qualities are not recorded, but no much larger clone differs from it by a single base. The CDR3 starts with the cysteine, ends with the phenylalanine, and has 13 residues. Kept here is only the CDR3 DNA, which spans 39 bases and is read in frame from base 1. Trimming costs V 4 bases and J 6 bases, and their ends lie 11 bases apart. The germline V gene (reference sequence) gives CDR1 as SGHKS and CDR2 as YYEKEE. The data originate from a study of circulating CD8 cells and anti-PD-1 response in melanoma (dated by TCRdb to the early 2020s). Broadly, across the study: Patients received nivolumab intravenously at 3 mg/kg every 2 weeks. Of the 13 patients in the melanoma cohort, anti-PD-1 was received as first-line therapy by seven patients, and prior targeted therapy or immunotherapy had been received by six patients. Patients with complete or partial responses were classified as responders; those with stable or progressive disease (RECIST v1.1) as non-responders. A total of around 11 melanoma patients were included in the TCR repertoire analysis, 4 of them responders and 7 non-responders. PD-1 on on-treatment samples was detected using a biotinylated anti-human IgG4 antibody. The study at large found these results: Both treatment-naive and previously treated patients were included in the cohort, and this mixing was noted by the authors as something that could influence results. Repertoires were largely private between subsets, with under 8% of TRB clonotypes shared at M1; sharing was highest between DPOS and TIGIT. Experiments were generally performed without replicates because of limited material. Only baseline and M1 samples, drawn from a small cohort with few responders, went into the published TCR repertoire comparisons. The DNEG repertoire was the most diverse; PD-1 and DPOS showed similar, higher clonality, and TIGIT repertoires were the least diverse. Since no tumor material could be accessed, the researchers instead assessed tumor reactivity using peptide assays on expanded sorted subsets.

The data were produced on a NextSeq 500. TCR libraries were prepared from about 16 ng of total RNA with the QIAseq Immune Repertoire RNA Library Kit, Human TCR Panel. TCR libraries were sequenced on an Illumina NextSeq with a Mid Output V2 kit, and asymmetric 261x41 paired-end reads were used. Every TCR library was diluted to 4 nM, then pooled, denatured and loaded at about 1 pM. The authors' analysis ran thus. TCR FASTQ files were processed in the QIAGEN GeneGlobe Data Analysis Center, with downstream analysis in R 3.5.2. Clonality was calculated as one minus the Shannon entropy normalized by the log of the number of unique productive sequences. For each subset, Fisher exact tests at 5% FDR were used to find TRA or TRB clonotypes whose abundance differed between baseline and M1. Clonotypes with differential abundance were classified as emerging, expanding, contracting or non-expanding/contracting. Morisita's overlap index was used to measure repertoire overlap between patients. TCRdb ran its own pipeline on the public reads, namely fastp trimming at Q25 and MiXCR clone calling, and kept in-frame beta chains. A single entry per CDR3 protein holds the most common genes and DNA from its merged rows. TCRdb, rather than the study authors, made the V and J calls. The sample table records about 1,000 distinct CDR3 sequences; about 7.6% of these occur just once. The top ten clones comprise 3.5% to 5.5% of the sample.

Using a BD FACSAria II cell sorter, four subsets defined by PD-1 and/or TIGIT were sorted from live CD3+CD8+TCRalphabeta+ cells. To characterize how relevant each subset is to anti-PD-1 therapy response, circulating CD8 T cells were sorted into four subsets based on PD-1 and TIGIT expression. From each sorted CD8 T-cell subset, both TCR alpha and TCR beta chains were sequenced. Peripheral blood was collected at three points: before the first anti-PD-1 injection, after two injections and after four injections. Ficoll gradient centrifugation was used to isolate PBMCs immediately. Until use, PBMCs were stored frozen in liquid nitrogen in RPMI containing about 18% FCS and around 10% DMSO. Thawed PBMCs were stained with a viability dye and antibodies against CD3, CD8alpha, TCRalphabeta, PD-1 and TIGIT. The RNeasy Kit was used to extract total RNA, and all samples had a RIN greater than 7.

The specimen comprised CD8+ T cells from PBMCs, sampled at baseline or after one month of anti-PD-1 therapy (not recorded which). The sequence joins TRBV5-5 to TRBJ1-5; no D segment can be confidently identified. The TCR comes from a human donor with melanoma. The DNA is TGTGCCAGCAGCCTGTTGGAGTTTCAGCCCCAGCATTTT. This translates into CASSLLEFQPQHF. The CDR3, completed at both ends by the reference TRBV5-5 and TRBJ1-5 genes, gives the full variable domain DAGVTQSPTHLIKTRGQQVTLRCSPISGHKSVSWYQQVLGQGPQFIFQYYEKEERGRGNFPDRFSARQFPNYSSELNVNALLLGDSALYLCASSLLEFQPQHFGDGTRLSIL.